This TCR beta chain stems from a study of T cells in Graves' hyperthyroidism and ophthalmopathy. An absence of ophthalmopathy progression within 18 months meant stable Graves' hyperthyroidism. Disease duration under 2 months; hyperthyroidism patients were aged 18 to 65. Orbital computed tomography and thyroid ultrasound, together with serum TRAb and thyroxine and clinical symptoms, were used for diagnoses. Study findings and constraints: In simple terms, a model built on 13 V-J features told ophthalmopathy apart from stable hyperthyroidism.

This CDR3 comprises 13 residues. Trimming shortened V by 4 bases and J by 10 bases, and 15 bases separated the two germline ends. Germline lookup yields CDR1 MNHEY and CDR2 SVGAGI. About this clonotype itself: Its target is unknown.

The TCR beta CDR3 regions underwent amplification using RNA transcripts as the source. With the HTBI primer set, the TCR CDR3 went through a first round of RT-PCR. TCRdb itself ran the multiplex PCR reads through MiXCR, one entry per CDR3 protein. The sample shows approximately 500,000 distinct CDR3 sequences, under 60% of them seen only once. This TCR was sampled from a young woman with Graves' hyperthyroidism. V and J are TRBV6-5 and TRBJ2-3; D is unresolved. The sequenced material came from peripheral blood or thyroid tissue (not recorded which). CDR3 region: CASSSRAPPAQYF. CDR3 nucleotides: TGTGCCAGCAGTTCCCGGGCCCCCCCGGCGCAGTATTTT.